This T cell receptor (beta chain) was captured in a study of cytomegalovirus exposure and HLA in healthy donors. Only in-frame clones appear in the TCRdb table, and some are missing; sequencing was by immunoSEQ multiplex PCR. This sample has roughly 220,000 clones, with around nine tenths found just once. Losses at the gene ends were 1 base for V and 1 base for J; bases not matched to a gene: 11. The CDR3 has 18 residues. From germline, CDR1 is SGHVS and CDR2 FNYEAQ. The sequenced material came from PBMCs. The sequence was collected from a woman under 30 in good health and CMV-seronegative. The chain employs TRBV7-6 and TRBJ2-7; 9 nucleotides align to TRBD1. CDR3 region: CASSLVFPAGTGSYEQYF. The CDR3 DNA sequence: TGTGCCAGCAGCTTAGTTTTTCCGGCCGGGACAGGGTCCTACGAGCAGTACTTC.